This T cell receptor beta chain was found in a study of T cell responses to AZD1222 COVID-19 vaccine. Study outcomes and limitations: None of the repertoires were sampled until the peak T cell response had passed. White British people made up most donors, females outnumbered males, and clonal diversity was possibly underestimated. Seropositive status at baseline applied to only 6 or 7 AZD1222 recipients. Two AZD1222 doses significantly raised spike-specific TCR breadth and depth over controls.

The CDR3 extends over 15 amino acids. The germline CDR1 and CDR2 sequences are MNHEY and SVGAGI. Deletions cut 0 bases from V and 3 bases from J, with 10 bases between. A word on this clone: Its specificity is unknown.

Some clones are missing from TCRdb's copy, which holds only in-frame ones; the method was immunoSEQ multiplex PCR. The data contain some 150,000 clones, around nine tenths of them singletons. Specimen: peripheral blood, collected on day 0 of AZD1222 vaccination. The clonotype comes from an adult in good health. V and J are TRBV6-5 and TRBJ2-3; no firm D call. CDR3 DNA sequence: TGTGCCAGCAGTTACTCTGGTCTACCAACAGATACGCAGTATTTT. This codes for CASSYSGLPTDTQYF.